The clone carrying this TCR beta chain is a singleton in its sample. No antigen is known for it. PCR amplification relied on 60 Vbeta primers (plus 13 Jbeta primers). Method: immunoSEQ multiplex PCR; TCRdb's copy keeps in-frame clones and lacks some. The sample contains over 200,000 clones, more than 85% of which appear only once. The data belong to a study of cytomegalovirus exposure and HLA in healthy donors. Study-wide results and caveats: From TCR beta sequences, most subjects' HLA-A and HLA-B alleles were reportedly predicted accurately. Rarity characterized most TCR sequences, yet some public TCRs appeared in many donors. In a later analysis, TCR association rates varied by HLA locus: DRB1 most, HLA-C fewest.

Germline CDR1 is LNHDA and CDR2 is SQIVND (reference sequence). V lost 2 bases and J 5 bases, leaving 15 bases between the germline ends. CDR3 length: 16 residues. The chain employs TRBV19 and TRBJ1-4; unclear D gene. The specimen was PBMCs. The receptor was derived from a woman aged 18-29 years in good health and CMV-seronegative. In nucleotides, the CDR3 is TGTGCCAGTAGTATAAACCCGCCAGGACTCAATGAAAAACTGTTTTTT. As protein: CASSINPPGLNEKLFF.